The rows below give T cell receptor beta chains drawn from one sample of a study of T cell responses to AZD1222 COVID-19 vaccine. The protocol was immunoSEQ multiplex PCR, while the TCRdb copy is restricted to in-frame clones and leaves out a portion. The sample holds 180,000 or so clones, 90% to 95% seen once. The starting material was peripheral blood, obtained on day 0 of AZD1222 vaccination. The receptor set was obtained from an adult in good health. Both conserved end residues are part of each CDR3. Fields, in order: clone size, J gene, V gene, D gene, CDR3 DNA, CDR3 protein. The D gene is left open where the match is weak. Size is stated for part of the rows, as once, few or many counts, or as a class when the clone is expanded.

- TRBJ1-2 TRBV18 TRBD1 TGTGCCAGCTCACCGGGACAGGGAAACGGCTACACCTTC CASSPGQGNGYTF
- TRBJ1-2 TRBV19 - TGTGCCAGTACCCCACACAGGATGAGTGACTTCTATGGCTACACCTTC CASTPHRMSDFYGYTF
- TRBJ2-7 TRBV28 TRBD1 TGTGCCAGCACGCACCGGGACAGGTTAAACTACGAGCAGTACTTC CASTHRDRLNYEQYF
- TRBJ2-1 TRBV28 TRBD2 TGTGCCAGCAGTTTCCAGGGACTAGCGGGATGGGGTGAGCAGTTCTTC CASSFQGLAGWGEQFF
- TRBJ1-1 TRBV29-1 - TGCAGCGCGCAAAGGGGGGGCACTGAAGCTTTCTTT CSAQRGGTEAFF
- TRBJ1-2 TRBV5-1 TRBD1 TGCGCCAGCAGCCTGGACAGGTTAGGTACGAGCTACACCTTC CASSLDRLGTSYTF
- TRBJ2-7 TRBV30 TRBD2 TGTGCCTGGAGTGTCTCCCTAGCGGGAGACGAGCAGTACTTC CAWSVSLAGDEQYF
- TRBJ1-2 TRBV19 TRBD1 TGTGCCAGTAGTCCTCCCTACAGGGGAGGTAACTATGGCTACACCTTC CASSPPYRGGNYGYTF
few TRBJ2-7 TRBV6-6 TRBD2 TGTGCCAGCAGTCGACTAGCGGGAGGGCACCCCTACGAGCAGTACTTC CASSRLAGGHPYEQYF
- TRBJ1-3 TRBV7-9 - TGTGCCAGCCGTCTTTCAGGAGTAGGAAACACCATATATTTT CASRLSGVGNTIYF
- TRBJ1-3 TRBV14 - TGTGCCAGCAGCCAAGACGGCACCTCCTCTGGAAACACCATATATTTT CASSQDGTSSGNTIYF
- TRBJ2-1 TRBV5-1 TRBD1 TGCGCCAGCAGCTTGGATCCTGGACAGGGGTTTGAGCAGTTCTTC CASSLDPGQGFEQFF
- TRBJ2-7 TRBV6-1 TRBD2 TGTGCCAGCACTGAGACTTACGGACTAGCGGACGCCTACGAGCAGTACTTC CASTETYGLADAYEQYF
- TRBJ1-5 TRBV27 - TGTGCCAGCAGTTCGCGGGAGCCCCAGCATTTT CASSSREPQHF
- TRBJ1-1 TRBV27 TRBD1 TGTGCCAGCACCTCGGGACAGGGGGGAAACACTGAAGCTTTCTTT CASTSGQGGNTEAFF
- TRBJ2-7 TRBV5-4 TRBD2 TGTGCCAGCAGCCGGGGAGGGGCCCCTACCTACGAGCAGTACTTC CASSRGGAPTYEQYF
few TRBJ1-6 TRBV2 - TGTGCCAGCAGTGAAGCGGGGGGACGGAGGGATTCACCCCTCCACTTT CASSEAGGRRDSPLHF
- TRBJ1-2 TRBV30 TRBD1 TGTGCCTGGACACAGGGGGTGGGCTACACCTTC CAWTQGVGYTF
- TRBJ1-5 TRBV6-5 - TGTGCCAGCAGAAGGACGTTGAATAGCAATCAGCCCCAGCATTTT CASRRTLNSNQPQHF
few TRBJ1-6 TRBV6-4 - TGTGCCAGCAGTCCCGGGTTAGGGAATTCACCCCTCCACTTT CASSPGLGNSPLHF
- TRBJ1-4 TRBV7-9 - TGTGCCAGCAGCTTAGGATCAACTAATGAAAAACTGTTTTTT CASSLGSTNEKLFF
- TRBJ1-5 TRBV2 - TGTGCCAGCAGTGAAGCGCTTCGGGGCAGACAAAATCAGCCCCAGCATTTT CASSEALRGRQNQPQHF
- TRBJ1-3 TRBV18 - TGTGCCAGCTCACCTAACTCAATCTTTGGAAACACCATATATTTT CASSPNSIFGNTIYF
- TRBJ1-1 TRBV6-4 - TGTGCCAGCAGTGACTCGGCGGGGGCGGGCAACACTGAAGCTTTCTTT CASSDSAGAGNTEAFF
- TRBJ1-1 TRBV30 - TGTGCCTGGAGTGTTAGGGGCCCTGAAGCTTTCTTT CAWSVRGPEAFF
- TRBJ1-5 TRBV28 - TGTGCCAGCAGTTCCCCCGACAGATATTCATCGCCCCAGCATTTT CASSSPDRYSSPQHF
- TRBJ1-2 TRBV11-2 - TGTGCCAGCAGCTTAGTTACATCTGGAGGATCCGGCGACACCTTC CASSLVTSGGSGDTF
- TRBJ1-5 TRBV4-1 TRBD1 TGCGCCAGCAGCCAAGGGGACAGGGAAATTCAGCCCCAGCATTTT CASSQGDREIQPQHF
- TRBJ1-5 TRBV7-2 - TGTGCCAGCAGTAGGGATAGCAATCAGCCCCAGCATTTT CASSRDSNQPQHF
- TRBJ2-7 TRBV3-1/TRBV3-2 TRBD2 TGTGCCAGCAGCCAAACCGTGGGACTAGCGGGAGGGAGTGAGCAGTACTTC CASSQTVGLAGGSEQYF
- TRBJ1-2 TRBV6-4 - TGTGCCAGCAGTGACGGGGCTGGAGATGGCTACACCTTC CASSDGAGDGYTF
- TRBJ2-7 TRBV7-9 - TGTGCCAGCAGTTCAGAACAGGGACTGGAGGCCTACGAGCAGTACTTC CASSSEQGLEAYEQYF
once TRBJ2-1 TRBV11-3 TRBD1 TGTGCCAGCAGCCCCGTTAGGGGCCGGGACAGCGAGCAGTTCTTC CASSPVRGRDSEQFF
- TRBJ1-2 TRBV6-1 TRBD1 TGTGCCAGCAGTACAGGGGGCTGGGGATATGGCTACACCTTC CASSTGGWGYGYTF
- TRBJ1-1 TRBV10-3 TRBD1 TGTGCCATCACCCGGGACAGTAGTATGAACACTGAAGCTTTCTTT CAITRDSSMNTEAFF
- TRBJ1-1 TRBV21-1 - TGTGCCAGCAGCGGGAGGGTTCTAAGCAATGAAGCTTTCTTT CASSGRVLSNEAFF
- TRBJ2-1 TRBV21-1 - TGTGCCAGCAGCAAGGGACAGGGGGCATGGGGTCTGGGCCGCTCCTCCTACAATGAGCAGTTCTTC CASSKGQGAWGLGRSSYNEQFF